The 9 T cell receptor beta chains listed next were all sequenced from one sample in a study of siplizumab effects on memory and regulatory T cells. Generated by immunoSEQ multiplex PCR, the TCRdb table keeps only in-frame clones and is missing some. The sample lists more than 60,000 clones, 90% to 98% occurring once. The sample taken for sequencing was naive CD8+ T cells sorted from blood. The receptor source for this set is a human donor in good health.

The genes are TRBV5-6 and TRBJ1-6, with D possibly being TRBD1 (6 bases). V was clipped by 0 bases and J by 7 bases, with 20 bases between them. Germline V lookup: CDR1 SGHDT, CDR2 YYEEEE. CDR3 length: 18 amino acids. The CDR3 here is CASSLEQGGGLWNSPLHF. In nucleotides, the CDR3 is TGTGCCAGCAGCTTGGAACAGGGCGGGGGCCTATGGAATTCACCCCTCCACTTT.

This chain uses TRBV5-1 with TRBJ2-2; 7 bases line up with TRBD1. The germline gives CDR1 SGHRS, CDR2 YFSETQ. The CDR3 is 18 amino acids. V gave up 2 bases and J gave up 6 bases; unmatched junction bases: 16. The CDR3 protein is CASSFWAQGSTASGELFF. The DNA for the CDR3 is TGCGCCAGCAGCTTCTGGGCACAGGGGTCTACGGCTTCCGGGGAGCTGTTTTTT. The complete variable domain, with remaining parts taken from reference TRBV5-1 and TRBJ2-2, reads KAGVTQTPRYLIKTRGQQVTLSCSPISGHRSVSWYQQTPGQGLQFLFEYFSETQRNKGNFPGRFSGRQFSNSRSEMNVSTLELGDSALYLCASSFWAQGSTASGELFFGEGSRLTVL.

V usage is TRBV9 and J usage is TRBJ2-1; D could derive from TRBD1 or TRBD2 (5 bases each). Per germline, CDR1 SGDLS and CDR2 YYNGEE. V lost 3 bases to trimming and J lost 1 base, with 8 bases between them. CDR3 length: 14 amino acids. In DNA form, the CDR3 reads TGTGCCAGCAGCGGAGGGGATTCCTACAATGAGCAGTTCTTC. Its protein is CASSGGDSYNEQFF.

This rearrangement joins TRBV28 to TRBJ2-1; D possibly uses TRBD1 or TRBD2 (5 bases each). This CDR3 comprises 15 residues. Germline-derived CDR1 and CDR2 are MDHEN and SYDVKM. V dropped 6 bases and J dropped 6 bases, with 18 bases sitting between them. CDR3 nucleotide sequence: TGTGCCAGCAGCACGGGACCAATCCCCTCCAATGAGCAGTTCTTC. Its translation is CASSTGPIPSNEQFF.

The chain is built from TRBV4-3 and TRBJ1-6; no firm D call. V was pared by 0 bases and J by 0 bases, with 6 bases between. Germline V gene sequence: CDR1 LGHNA, CDR2 YSLEER. The CDR3 loop spans 16 amino acids. The CDR3 region has the DNA TGCGCCAGCAGCCAAGATCGGGGCTCCTATAATTCACCCCTCCACTTT. This gives the protein CASSQDRGSYNSPLHF.

This clone was detected only once. The chain combines TRBV29-1 with TRBJ1-1; 7 bases fit TRBD1. This CDR3 contains 13 residues. Germline values: CDR1 SQVTM, CDR2 ANQGSEA. Trimming at V came to 7 bases and at J to 3 bases, leaving 8 bases not matched to a gene. In DNA form, the CDR3 reads TGCAGCGATAAGACAGGGATCGACACTGAAGCTTTCTTT. It encodes CSDKTGIDTEAFF.

In DNA form, the CDR3 reads TGTGCCAGCAGCCAAGAAGGACCTGGGACGGGTGCCTACGAGCAGTACTTC. The encoded protein is CASSQEGPGTGAYEQYF. V usage is TRBV4-2 and J usage is TRBJ2-7; either TRBD1 or TRBD2 may supply D (5 bases each). Germline assignment: CDR1 LGHNA and CDR2 YNFKEQ. This CDR3 is 17 amino acids long. Deletions cut 0 bases from V and 2 bases from J, with 17 bases between.

The chain is built from TRBV30 and TRBJ1-6, with D hard to call. V was cut by 0 bases and J by 9 bases, with 6 bases left in between. Germline values: CDR1 GTSNPN, CDR2 SVGIG (reference sequence). This CDR3 is built from 12 residues. CDR3 DNA: TGTGCCTGGAGTGTACAAGCTTCACCCCTCCACTTT. Its protein is CAWSVQASPLHF.

The chain recombines TRBV28 with TRBJ2-7; D possibly matches TRBD1 or TRBD2 (5 bases each). The CDR3 totals 14 residues. The germline V gene has CDR1 MDHEN and CDR2 SYDVKM. The V and J ends lost 5 bases and 4 bases respectively, with 15 bases between them. This chain's CDR3 is CASSDTGTVYEQYF. In nucleotides, the CDR3 is TGTGCCAGCAGTGATACCGGGACGGTGTACGAGCAGTACTTC.